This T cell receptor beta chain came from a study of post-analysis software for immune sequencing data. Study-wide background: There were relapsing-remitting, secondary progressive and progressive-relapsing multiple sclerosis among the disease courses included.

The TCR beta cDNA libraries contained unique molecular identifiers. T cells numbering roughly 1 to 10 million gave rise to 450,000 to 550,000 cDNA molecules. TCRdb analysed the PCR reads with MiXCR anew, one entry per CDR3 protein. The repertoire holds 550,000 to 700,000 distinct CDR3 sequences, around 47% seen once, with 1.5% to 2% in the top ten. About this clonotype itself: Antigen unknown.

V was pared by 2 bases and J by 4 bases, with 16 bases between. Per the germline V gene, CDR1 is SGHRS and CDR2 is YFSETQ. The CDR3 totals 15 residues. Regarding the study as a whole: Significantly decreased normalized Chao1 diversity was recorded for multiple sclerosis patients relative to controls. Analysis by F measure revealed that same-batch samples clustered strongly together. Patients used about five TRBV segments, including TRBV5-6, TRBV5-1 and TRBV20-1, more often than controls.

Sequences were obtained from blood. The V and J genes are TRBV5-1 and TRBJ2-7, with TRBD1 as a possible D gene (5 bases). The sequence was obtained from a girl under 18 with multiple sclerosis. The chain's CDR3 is CASSLTGGNEYEQYF. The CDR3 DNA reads TGCGCCAGCAGCTTAACAGGTGGGAATGAGTACGAGCAGTACTTC. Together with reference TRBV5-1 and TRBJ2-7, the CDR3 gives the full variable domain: KAGVTQTPRYLIKTRGQQVTLSCSPISGHRSVSWYQQTPGQGLQFLFEYFSETQRNKGNFPGRFSGRQFSNSRSEMNVSTLELGDSALYLCASSLTGGNEYEQYFGPGTRLTVT.